These T cell receptor beta chains were read from a single sample in a study of cytomegalovirus exposure and HLA in healthy donors. TCRdb's copy holds only in-frame clones and misses some; the assay was immunoSEQ multiplex PCR. The table records 150,000 to 200,000 clones, roughly 79% of them present only once. Sequences were obtained from PBMCs. Source of these receptors: a male donor in good health and CMV-seropositive. The CDR3 runs from the conserved cysteine through the conserved F or W. D genes are given only for firm matches. Only part of the rows carry a size: once, few, many, or a class if the clone is expanded.

V gene: TRBV20-1; D gene: -; J gene: TRBJ2-1; clone size: -; CDR3 protein: CSARPYAEQFF; CDR3 DNA: TGCAGTGCGAGACCCTACGCTGAGCAGTTCTTC
V gene: TRBV6-1; D gene: -; J gene: TRBJ1-5; clone size: -; CDR3 protein: CASSIYRGNQPQHF; CDR3 DNA: TGTGCCAGCAGTATCTACAGGGGCAATCAGCCCCAGCATTTT
V gene: TRBV7-3; D gene: -; J gene: TRBJ2-1; clone size: -; CDR3 protein: CASSLTATSSYNEQFF; CDR3 DNA: TGTGCCAGCAGCTTAACGGCGACTAGCTCCTACAATGAGCAGTTCTTC
V gene: TRBV19; D gene: TRBD1; J gene: TRBJ1-2; clone size: -; CDR3 protein: CASRDWTGQRRGYTF; CDR3 DNA: TGTGCCAGTAGGGACTGGACAGGGCAAAGACGTGGCTACACCTTC
V gene: TRBV30; D gene: -; J gene: TRBJ1-6; clone size: -; CDR3 protein: CASRSSYNSPLHF; CDR3 DNA: TGTGCCTCTAGGAGCTCCTATAATTCACCCCTCCACTTT
V gene: TRBV7-9; D gene: TRBD1; J gene: TRBJ1-5; clone size: -; CDR3 protein: CASSVGRTGEPLNQPQHF; CDR3 DNA: TGTGCCAGCAGCGTAGGGAGGACAGGCGAACCTCTTAATCAGCCCCAGCATTTT
V gene: TRBV9; D gene: TRBD2; J gene: TRBJ2-5; clone size: -; CDR3 protein: CASSVVPSGGSETQYF; CDR3 DNA: TGTGCCAGCAGCGTAGTGCCTAGCGGGGGTTCAGAGACCCAGTACTTC
V gene: TRBV5-1; D gene: TRBD1; J gene: TRBJ1-2; clone size: -; CDR3 protein: CASSLASGQGDFYGYTF; CDR3 DNA: TGCGCCAGCAGCTTGGCGTCCGGACAGGGGGACTTCTATGGCTACACCTTC
V gene: TRBV4-3; D gene: -; J gene: TRBJ2-5; clone size: -; CDR3 protein: CASSQIYQGETQYF; CDR3 DNA: TGCGCCAGCAGCCAAATATACCAGGGAGAGACCCAGTACTTC
V gene: TRBV4-2; D gene: -; J gene: TRBJ1-3; clone size: -; CDR3 protein: CASSQSDGRDTIYF; CDR3 DNA: TGTGCCAGCAGCCAATCTGACGGCAGGGACACCATATATTTT
V gene: TRBV9; D gene: TRBD2; J gene: TRBJ2-3; clone size: -; CDR3 protein: CASSARGGGATDTQYF; CDR3 DNA: TGTGCCAGCAGCGCACGCGGCGGGGGGGCCACAGATACGCAGTATTTT
V gene: TRBV7-8; D gene: -; J gene: TRBJ1-5; clone size: once; CDR3 protein: CASSLGFRQISNQPQHF; CDR3 DNA: TGTGCCAGCAGCTTAGGGTTTAGACAGATTAGCAATCAGCCCCAGCATTTT
V gene: TRBV7-8; D gene: TRBD1; J gene: TRBJ1-5; clone size: -; CDR3 protein: CASSPRGQVTQPQHF; CDR3 DNA: TGTGCCAGCAGCCCAAGGGGGCAGGTGACTCAGCCCCAGCATTTT
V gene: TRBV2; D gene: -; J gene: TRBJ1-1; clone size: few; CDR3 protein: CASSSRVGTEAFF; CDR3 DNA: TGTGCCAGCAGCTCCAGGGTGGGCACTGAAGCTTTCTTT
V gene: TRBV4-1; D gene: -; J gene: TRBJ2-5; clone size: -; CDR3 protein: CASSHLTGQETQYF; CDR3 DNA: TGCGCCAGCAGCCATTTGACAGGCCAAGAGACCCAGTACTTC
V gene: TRBV9; D gene: TRBD2; J gene: TRBJ2-1; clone size: -; CDR3 protein: CASSVGAGVGDEQFF; CDR3 DNA: TGTGCCAGCAGCGTAGGAGCGGGGGTTGGAGATGAGCAGTTCTTC
V gene: TRBV27; D gene: TRBD1; J gene: TRBJ1-2; clone size: -; CDR3 protein: CASSLSGGQGDGYTF; CDR3 DNA: TGTGCCAGCAGTTTATCGGGGGGACAGGGTGATGGCTACACCTTC
V gene: TRBV13; D gene: -; J gene: TRBJ2-2; clone size: -; CDR3 protein: CASSLLATTNLYTGELFF; CDR3 DNA: TGTGCCAGCAGCCTCTTAGCGACCACCAACTTGTACACCGGGGAGCTGTTTTTT
V gene: TRBV12-5; D gene: -; J gene: TRBJ1-5; clone size: -; CDR3 protein: CASGLVVTGGNQPQHF; CDR3 DNA: TGTGCTAGTGGTTTGGTAGTCACGGGGGGCAATCAGCCCCAGCATTTT
V gene: TRBV12-5; D gene: TRBD2; J gene: TRBJ2-1; clone size: -; CDR3 protein: CASGLVRTSGSEQFF; CDR3 DNA: TGTGCTAGTGGTTTGGTAAGGACTAGCGGATCTGAGCAGTTCTTC
V gene: TRBV7-9; D gene: -; J gene: TRBJ2-7; clone size: -; CDR3 protein: CSSSEASYEQYF; CDR3 DNA: TGTTCCAGCAGCGAAGCCTCCTACGAGCAGTACTTC
V gene: TRBV11-1; D gene: -; J gene: TRBJ1-1; clone size: -; CDR3 protein: CASSLDRVNTEAFF; CDR3 DNA: TGTGCCAGCAGCTTAGACAGGGTTAACACTGAAGCTTTCTTT
V gene: TRBV6-1; D gene: -; J gene: TRBJ2-7; clone size: -; CDR3 protein: CASSLRQGGEQYF; CDR3 DNA: TGTGCCAGCAGTTTACGGCAGGGTGGCGAGCAGTACTTC
V gene: TRBV6-5; D gene: -; J gene: TRBJ1-1; clone size: -; CDR3 protein: CAVYRARTEAFF; CDR3 DNA: TGTGCCGTTTACAGGGCGAGAACTGAAGCTTTCTTT
V gene: TRBV5-1; D gene: -; J gene: TRBJ2-5; clone size: -; CDR3 protein: CASSRRQTQETQYF; CDR3 DNA: TGCGCCAGCAGCCGGAGACAGACACAAGAGACCCAGTACTTC
V gene: TRBV6-4; D gene: TRBD1; J gene: TRBJ1-1; clone size: -; CDR3 protein: CASRAVQGVAEAFF; CDR3 DNA: TGTGCCAGCAGGGCAGTACAGGGGGTAGCTGAAGCTTTCTTT
V gene: TRBV12-5; D gene: TRBD1; J gene: TRBJ1-4; clone size: -; CDR3 protein: CASGATGGGEKLFF; CDR3 DNA: TGTGCTAGTGGAGCTACAGGGGGAGGCGAAAAACTGTTTTTT
V gene: TRBV4-2; D gene: TRBD2; J gene: TRBJ2-7; clone size: -; CDR3 protein: CASSLGSGGSYEQYF; CDR3 DNA: TGTGCCAGCAGCCTGGGTAGCGGGGGAAGTTACGAGCAGTACTTC
V gene: TRBV18; D gene: -; J gene: TRBJ1-5; clone size: -; CDR3 protein: CASSELGGNQPQHF; CDR3 DNA: TGTGCCAGCTCAGAGCTCGGGGGCAATCAGCCCCAGCATTTT
V gene: TRBV15; D gene: TRBD2; J gene: TRBJ2-1; clone size: -; CDR3 protein: CATSRGPSGGSNNEQFF; CDR3 DNA: TGTGCCACCAGCAGAGGCCCTAGCGGGGGGTCCAACAATGAGCAGTTCTTC
V gene: TRBV2; D gene: -; J gene: TRBJ2-2; clone size: -; CDR3 protein: CASRARGLRVTGELFF; CDR3 DNA: TGTGCCAGCAGGGCGCGGGGGCTAAGAGTCACCGGGGAGCTGTTTTTT
V gene: TRBV6-1; D gene: -; J gene: TRBJ1-1; clone size: -; CDR3 protein: CASSDPRAGNTEAFF; CDR3 DNA: TGTGCCAGCAGTGACCCTCGAGCGGGGAACACTGAAGCTTTCTTT
V gene: TRBV5-1; D gene: TRBD1; J gene: TRBJ2-2; clone size: once; CDR3 protein: CASTHSWPGQATNTGELFF; CDR3 DNA: TGCGCCAGCACCCACTCATGGCCTGGACAGGCAACGAACACCGGGGAGCTGTTTTTT
V gene: TRBV5-1; D gene: -; J gene: TRBJ2-1; clone size: -; CDR3 protein: CASSLTRTDNEQFF; CDR3 DNA: TGCGCCAGCAGCCTAACCCGGACAGACAATGAGCAGTTCTTC
V gene: TRBV7-3; D gene: -; J gene: TRBJ1-2; clone size: -; CDR3 protein: CASSLPPGQHYGYTF; CDR3 DNA: TGTGCCAGCAGCCTACCCCCGGGACAACACTATGGCTACACCTTC
V gene: TRBV6-1; D gene: TRBD1; J gene: TRBJ1-5; clone size: -; CDR3 protein: CASSGRQGLNNQPQHF; CDR3 DNA: TGTGCCAGCAGTGGACGACAGGGGCTAAACAATCAGCCCCAGCATTTT
V gene: TRBV19; D gene: -; J gene: TRBJ1-1; clone size: -; CDR3 protein: CASSIGDNLNTEAFF; CDR3 DNA: TGTGCCAGTAGTATTGGGGACAACTTGAACACTGAAGCTTTCTTT
V gene: TRBV5-1; D gene: TRBD2; J gene: TRBJ2-1; clone size: -; CDR3 protein: CASSLAGLAGDHEQFF; CDR3 DNA: TGCGCCAGCAGCTTGGCGGGACTAGCGGGGGACCATGAGCAGTTCTTC
V gene: TRBV7-8; D gene: -; J gene: TRBJ2-2; clone size: -; CDR3 protein: CASSLSPGTNTGELFF; CDR3 DNA: TGTGCCAGCAGCTTATCTCCCGGGACGAACACCGGGGAGCTGTTTTTT
V gene: TRBV15; D gene: TRBD1; J gene: TRBJ2-7; clone size: -; CDR3 protein: CATSVGQSHEQYF; CDR3 DNA: TGTGCCACCAGCGTGGGACAGAGCCACGAGCAGTACTTC
V gene: TRBV2; D gene: TRBD1; J gene: TRBJ2-3; clone size: -; CDR3 protein: CASKDRGILSTDTQYF; CDR3 DNA: TGTGCCAGCAAGGACAGGGGGATATTAAGCACAGATACGCAGTATTTT
V gene: TRBV5-6; D gene: TRBD1; J gene: TRBJ1-3; clone size: -; CDR3 protein: CASRDRGFSGNTIYF; CDR3 DNA: TGTGCCAGCAGGGACAGGGGATTCTCTGGAAACACCATATATTTT
V gene: TRBV9; D gene: TRBD1; J gene: TRBJ2-7; clone size: -; CDR3 protein: CASSVGTGGSYEQYF; CDR3 DNA: TGTGCCAGCAGCGTCGGGACAGGGGGTTCCTACGAGCAGTACTTC
V gene: TRBV5-5; D gene: TRBD1; J gene: TRBJ1-5; clone size: -; CDR3 protein: CASSSTGGSNQPQHF; CDR3 DNA: TGTGCCAGCAGCTCGACAGGGGGTAGCAATCAGCCCCAGCATTTT
V gene: TRBV19; D gene: TRBD1; J gene: TRBJ1-2; clone size: -; CDR3 protein: CASRLSGQINYGYTF; CDR3 DNA: TGTGCCAGTAGACTCTCGGGACAGATTAACTATGGCTACACCTTC
V gene: TRBV7-2; D gene: TRBD1; J gene: TRBJ1-1; clone size: -; CDR3 protein: CASSPHSDRGWTEAFF; CDR3 DNA: TGTGCCAGCAGCCCCCATTCCGACAGGGGTTGGACTGAAGCTTTCTTT
V gene: TRBV5-1; D gene: -; J gene: TRBJ2-7; clone size: -; CDR3 protein: CASSFTGSDEQYF; CDR3 DNA: TGCGCCAGCAGCTTTACAGGGAGTGACGAGCAGTACTTC
V gene: TRBV18; D gene: TRBD1; J gene: TRBJ1-5; clone size: -; CDR3 protein: CASSGQGGGSQHF; CDR3 DNA: TGTGCCAGCTCAGGACAGGGCGGAGGGTCCCAGCATTTT
V gene: TRBV10-1; D gene: -; J gene: TRBJ2-3; clone size: few; CDR3 protein: CASSGVRELDTQYF; CDR3 DNA: TGCGCCAGCAGTGGAGTCAGGGAACTAGATACGCAGTATTTT
V gene: TRBV7-6; D gene: TRBD1; J gene: TRBJ1-2; clone size: -; CDR3 protein: CASGTGDGYTF; CDR3 DNA: TGTGCCAGCGGGACAGGGGATGGCTACACCTTC
V gene: TRBV7-6; D gene: TRBD2; J gene: TRBJ2-3; clone size: -; CDR3 protein: CASSLVGLAADTQYF; CDR3 DNA: TGTGCCAGCAGCTTAGTGGGACTAGCGGCAGATACGCAGTATTTT
V gene: TRBV9; D gene: -; J gene: TRBJ2-3; clone size: -; CDR3 protein: CASSSGLLTDTQYF; CDR3 DNA: TGTGCCAGCAGCTCCGGACTTCTCACAGATACGCAGTATTTT
V gene: TRBV7-5; D gene: -; J gene: TRBJ1-5; clone size: -; CDR3 protein: CARSPHIAPGDQPQHF; CDR3 DNA: TGTGCCAGAAGCCCCCACATCGCCCCCGGGGATCAGCCCCAGCATTTT
V gene: TRBV4-1; D gene: -; J gene: TRBJ1-1; clone size: few; CDR3 protein: CASSHGGNTEAFF; CDR3 DNA: TGCGCCAGCAGCCACGGAGGGAACACTGAAGCTTTCTTT